This T cell receptor (beta chain) was sequenced during a study of blood T cell repertoires in COVID-19. About the research overall: The cDNA or gDNA used as material had been derived from T cells, B-cell-depleted T cells, or PBMCs.

Original processing notes: Nucleated cell number was recorded as an estimate derived from reference gene primer amplification. This table comes from immunoSEQ multiplex PCR, and its TCRdb copy is limited to in-frame clones, with some not included. That table furnishes V, J and clone size, whereas the DNA furnished D and trimming. The sample has some 43,000 clones; 81% are singletons. The CDR3 has 14 residues. V was trimmed by 4 bases and J by 0 bases, leaving 12 bases between them. Per the germline V gene, CDR1 is SQVTM and CDR2 is ANQGSEA. The rearrangement joins TRBV29-1 to TRBJ1-1; D not certain. The clonotype was recovered from a man between 40 and 49 years old with active or convalescent COVID-19. Specimen: peripheral blood. The CDR3 spells CSVVIPRLNTEAFF. In DNA form, the CDR3 reads TGCAGCGTTGTAATCCCCAGGCTGAACACTGAAGCTTTCTTT.